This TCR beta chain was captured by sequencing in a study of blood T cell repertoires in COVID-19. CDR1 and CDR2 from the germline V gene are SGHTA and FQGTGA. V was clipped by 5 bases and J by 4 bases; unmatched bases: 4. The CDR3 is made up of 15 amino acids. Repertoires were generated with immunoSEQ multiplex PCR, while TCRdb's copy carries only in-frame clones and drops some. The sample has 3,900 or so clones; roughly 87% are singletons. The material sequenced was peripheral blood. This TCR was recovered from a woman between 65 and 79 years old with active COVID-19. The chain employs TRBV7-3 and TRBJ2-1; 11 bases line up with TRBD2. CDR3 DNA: TGTGCCAGCAGCCCAACTAGCGGGGGTTACAATGAGCAGTTCTTC. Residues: CASSPTSGGYNEQFF.